The 11 T cell receptor beta chains listed next were all sequenced from one sample in a study of technical replicates of blood from a handful of donors (dated by TCRdb to the late 2010s). Preparation of the library involved the immunoSEQ multiplex PCR assay. TCRdb re-hosts the immuneACCESS table, in-frame sequences only. Its copies lack some clones; in the studies checked, an unresolved V gene accounts for under half of them, and the cause for the rest is not known. The sample table lists some 77,000 clones, around 96% of them with a count of one. 0.34% of the sample is in the top ten clones. Input material: T cells isolated from PBMCs. These receptors were taken from a human donor in good health.

The chain couples TRBV7-8 to TRBJ1-4; unclear D gene. The CDR3 is 15 amino acids. Trimming stripped 4 bases from V and 12 bases from J, with 21 bases between. Germline V CDR1 and CDR2: SGHVS, FQNEAQ. CDR3 nucleotides: TGTGCCAGCAGCTCCGACAAGGTTCTTGGGGAGGAACTGTTTTTT. It codes for CASSSDKVLGEELFF.

The gene calls are TRBV30 and TRBJ2-2, with a possible D match to TRBD2 (5 bases). The CDR3 runs 12 residues. Trimming cost V 1 base and J 7 bases, with 7 bases left between them. Germline V lookup: CDR1 GTSNPN, CDR2 SVGIG (reference sequence). CDR3: CAWSDRDGELFF. CDR3 DNA: TGTGCCTGGAGTGACCGGGACGGGGAGCTGTTTTTT.

The count of this clone is one. V usage is TRBV10-3 and J usage is TRBJ2-7, with 7 bases matching TRBD2. There are 14 residues in the CDR3. CDR1 and CDR2 (germline): ENHRY, SYGVKD. The ends lost 0 bases at V and 6 bases at J; junction bases unmatched: 5. CDR3 amino acids: CAISESTSRSEQYF. The CDR3, as DNA: TGTGCCATCAGTGAGTCGACTAGCAGAAGCGAGCAGTACTTC.

The gene calls are TRBV7-8 and TRBJ2-3; TRBD2 agrees at 9 bases. The ends lost 2 bases at V and 0 bases at J; junction bases unmatched: 3. This CDR3 comprises 16 residues. CDR1 is SGHVS, CDR2 FQNEAQ, per germline. The CDR3, as DNA: TGTGCCAGCAGCTTACTAGCGGGGACTAGCACAGATACGCAGTATTTT. Its translation: CASSLLAGTSTDTQYF.

The V and J genes are TRBV19 and TRBJ1-3, with a weak D call TRBD1 (5 bases). Trimming took 9 bases from V and 0 from J, leaving 18 bases between them. The CDR3 is 16 residues long. CDR1 is LNHDA and CDR2 is SQIVND in the germline V gene (reference sequence). CDR3 nucleotide sequence: TGTGCCAGGATGTTTCCTGACAGATACTCTGGAAACACCATATATTTT. This gives the protein CARMFPDRYSGNTIYF.

CDR3 coding DNA: TGTGCCAGCAGCCCCGGAGTGGCGGGAACAGCCTACGAGCAGTACTTC. Protein: CASSPGVAGTAYEQYF. The chain recombines TRBV4-2 with TRBJ2-7; D is possibly TRBD2 (6 bases). Germline V gives CDR1 LGHNA, CDR2 YNFKEQ. CDR3 length: 16 residues. With 4 bases removed from V and 2 bases from J, the gap between germline ends came to 18 bases.

The J gene is TRBJ2-7, the V gene TRBV7-8; D gene unclear. Germline V gene lookup returns CDR1 SGHVS and CDR2 FQNEAQ. V was trimmed by 4 bases and J by 7 bases, leaving 14 bases between them. The CDR3 runs to 13 residues. The CDR3 sequence is CASSSSRSSEQYF. DNA of the CDR3: TGTGCCAGCAGCTCCTCGAGGTCGTCTGAGCAGTACTTC.

V is TRBV12-5 and J is TRBJ2-1; TRBD1 agrees at 10 bases. Germline V gene lookup returns CDR1 LGHNT and CDR2 FRNRAP. Trimming removed 4 bases from V and 4 bases from J; junction bases left unmatched: 4. CDR3 length: 15 residues. The CDR3 sequence: CASGSPGQGYNEQFF. The CDR3 DNA is TGTGCTAGTGGTTCGCCGGGACAGGGGTACAATGAGCAGTTCTTC.

The chain uses TRBV10-3 and TRBJ2-5; D uncertain. CDR1 is ENHRY and CDR2 is SYGVKD in the germline V gene. CDR3 length: 14 amino acids. Trimming took off 2 bases at V and 4 bases at J, with 11 bases between the two ends. CDR3 sequence (DNA): TGTGCCATCAGTGAGACGACTGCCGGAGAGACCCAGTACTTC. Its translation is CAISETTAGETQYF.

The chain couples TRBV9 to TRBJ1-1; 7 nucleotides align to TRBD1. The CDR3 consists of 12 residues. With 3 bases clipped from V and 7 bases from J, the junction kept 3 bases outside the gene matches. CDR1 is SGDLS, CDR2 YYNGEE, per germline. The CDR3 reads CASSAGTVEAFF. The CDR3 nucleotides are TGTGCCAGCAGCGCGGGGACAGTTGAAGCTTTCTTT. Combining the CDR3 with reference TRBV9 and TRBJ1-1 gives the whole variable domain DSGVTQTPKHLITATGQRVTLRCSPRSGDLSVYWYQQSLDQGLQFLIQYYNGEERAKGNILERFSAQQFPDLHSELNLSSLELGDSALYFCASSAGTVEAFFGQGTRLTVV.

This clone has only one observation. Within the sample, other DNA sequences also encode this same CDR3. The genes are TRBV27 and TRBJ2-7; 8 bases align to TRBD1. The CDR3 is 15 residues long. From germline, CDR1 is MNHEY and CDR2 SMNVEV (reference sequence). Losses at the gene ends were 1 base for V and 3 bases for J; bases not matched to a gene: 5. The CDR3 DNA sequence: TGTGCCAGCAGTTTATTGGGCGACAGGGGCTACGAGCAGTACTTC. It translates to CASSLLGDRGYEQYF.